This entry is about one TCR beta chain. Its antigen remains undetermined. No clone much larger than this one lies a single base away; base qualities are absent. Library creation used PCR. Sequencing was carried out with an Illumina HiSeq 2500. To normalize quantification of the TCRbeta repertoire, the TCR libraries were built with molecular barcoding that relied on unique molecular identifiers. TCRdb trimmed public reads at Q25 via fastp, called clones via MiXCR and kept in-frame beta chains. Each entry merges the rows of one CDR3 protein and shows their most common DNA and genes. The sample includes around 960,000 distinct CDR3 sequences, with about 29% observed a single time. Roughly 30% of the sample is in the top ten clones. This record belongs to a study of T-cell reconstitution after alpha-beta-depleted transplantation in children listed by TCRdb under 2016. A note on the overall study: The study quantitatively tracked T-cell immune reconstitution after TCRalphabeta/CD19-depleted allogeneic hematopoietic cell transplantation in children using TCR repertoire profiling.

Here is what the overall study found, with its caveats: Over subsequent months, a decline in hyperexpanded clone frequencies was noted, and after one year, T-cell counts and TCRbeta diversity were mostly ascribed to newly produced T cells. In some patients, the high TCRbeta diversity seen at day 60 was put down to recipient T cells and intrathymic progenitors that had survived conditioning. The apparently early alphabetaT-cell count recovery about two months after transplant was reportedly dependent on only several hundred rapidly expanded clones derived from non-depleted graft cells.

Taken from the germline V gene, the CDR1 and CDR2 loops are KGHSH and LQKENI. The CDR3 measures 14 amino acids from cysteine to phenylalanine. Kept here is only the CDR3 DNA, which spans 42 bases and is read in frame from base 1. The V and J ends are trimmed by 3 bases and 1 base, leaving 9 bases between them. The treatment or condition label of this sample denotes: allogeneic hematopoietic cell transplantation with graft depleted of TCRalphabeta T cells and CD19 B cells. TCRalphabeta/CD19-depleted allogeneic hematopoietic cell grafts were given to the transplant recipients, all of whom were children.

This receptor was taken from a boy in the first two years of life who had a stem cell transplant for SCID, so the T cells may come from the graft donor. The rearrangement joined TRBV18 to TRBJ1-1, with the D gene call left open. The source material was PBMCs, mostly from graft donor cells, sampled 360 days after TCRalphabeta/CD19-depleted stem cell transplant. The CDR3 reads CASSPLSGNTEAFF. The sequenced DNA is TGTGCCAGCTCACCGTTGTCGGGGAACACTGAAGCTTTCTTT. The full variable domain, completed from the reference TRBV18 and TRBJ1-1 proteins outside the CDR3, reads NAGVMQNPRHLVRRRGQEARLRCSPMKGHSHVYWYRQLPEEGLKFMVYLQKENIIDESGMPKERFSAEFPKEGPSILRIQQVVRGDSAAYFCASSPLSGNTEAFFGQGTRLTVV.